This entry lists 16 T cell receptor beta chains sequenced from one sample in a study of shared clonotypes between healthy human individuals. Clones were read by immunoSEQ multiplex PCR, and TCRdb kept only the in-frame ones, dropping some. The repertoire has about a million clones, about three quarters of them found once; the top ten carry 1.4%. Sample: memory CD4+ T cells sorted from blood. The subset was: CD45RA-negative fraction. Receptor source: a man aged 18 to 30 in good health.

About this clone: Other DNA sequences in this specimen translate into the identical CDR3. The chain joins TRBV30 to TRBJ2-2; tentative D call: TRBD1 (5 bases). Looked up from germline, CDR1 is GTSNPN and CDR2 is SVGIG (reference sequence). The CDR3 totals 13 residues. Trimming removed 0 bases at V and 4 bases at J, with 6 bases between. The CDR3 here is CAWSVRVTGELFF. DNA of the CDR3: TGTGCCTGGAGTGTCAGGGTCACCGGGGAGCTGTTTTTT.

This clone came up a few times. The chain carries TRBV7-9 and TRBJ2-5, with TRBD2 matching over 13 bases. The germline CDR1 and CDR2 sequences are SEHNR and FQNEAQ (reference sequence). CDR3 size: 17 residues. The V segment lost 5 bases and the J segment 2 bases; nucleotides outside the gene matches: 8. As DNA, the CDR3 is TGTGCCAGCAGCCGATGGACTAGCGGGGGCGCACAAGAGACCCAGTACTTC. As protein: CASSRWTSGGAQETQYF.

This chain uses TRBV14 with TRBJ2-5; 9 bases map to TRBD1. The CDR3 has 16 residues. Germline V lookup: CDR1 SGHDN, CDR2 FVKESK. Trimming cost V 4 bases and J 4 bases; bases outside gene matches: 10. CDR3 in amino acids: CASSLSGTGLGETQYF. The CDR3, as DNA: TGTGCCAGCAGCCTCTCCGGGACAGGGCTAGGAGAGACCCAGTACTTC.

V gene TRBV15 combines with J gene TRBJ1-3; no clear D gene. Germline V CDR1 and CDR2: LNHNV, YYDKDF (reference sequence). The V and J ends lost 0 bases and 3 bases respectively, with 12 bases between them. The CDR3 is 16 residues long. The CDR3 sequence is CATSRDLTAFGNTIYF. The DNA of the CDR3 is TGTGCCACCAGCAGAGATTTGACCGCATTTGGAAACACCATATATTTT.

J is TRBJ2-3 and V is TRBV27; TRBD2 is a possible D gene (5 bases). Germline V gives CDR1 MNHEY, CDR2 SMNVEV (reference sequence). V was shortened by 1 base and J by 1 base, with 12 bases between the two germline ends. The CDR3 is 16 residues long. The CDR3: CASSLYGRSGTDTQYF. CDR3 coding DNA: TGTGCCAGCAGTTTATATGGGAGAAGTGGCACAGATACGCAGTATTTT.

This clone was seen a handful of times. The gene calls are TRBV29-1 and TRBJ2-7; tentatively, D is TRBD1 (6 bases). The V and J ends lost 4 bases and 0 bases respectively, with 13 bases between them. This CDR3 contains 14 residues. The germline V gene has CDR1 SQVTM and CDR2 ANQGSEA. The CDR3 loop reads CSVGKGVLSYEQYF. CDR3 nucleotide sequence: TGCAGCGTTGGAAAGGGGGTACTCTCCTACGAGCAGTACTTC.

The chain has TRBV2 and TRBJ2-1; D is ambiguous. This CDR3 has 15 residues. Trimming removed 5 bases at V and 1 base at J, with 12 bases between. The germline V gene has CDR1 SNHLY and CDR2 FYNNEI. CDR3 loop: CASSSEVRSYNEQFF. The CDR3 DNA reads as TGTGCCAGCAGTTCCGAGGTGAGGTCCTACAATGAGCAGTTCTTC.

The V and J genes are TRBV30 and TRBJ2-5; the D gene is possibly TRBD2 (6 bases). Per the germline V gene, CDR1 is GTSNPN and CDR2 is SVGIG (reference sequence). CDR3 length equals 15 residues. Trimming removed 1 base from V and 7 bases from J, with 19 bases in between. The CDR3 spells CAWSAPGGRRGTQYF. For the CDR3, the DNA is TGTGCCTGGAGTGCCCCCGGAGGGAGAAGGGGGACCCAGTACTTC.

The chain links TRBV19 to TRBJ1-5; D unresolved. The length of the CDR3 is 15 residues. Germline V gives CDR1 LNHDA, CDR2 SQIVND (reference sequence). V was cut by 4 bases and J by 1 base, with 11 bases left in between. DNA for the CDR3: TGTGCCAGTAGTACTGCTGGGGTGAGCAATCAGCCCCAGCATTTT. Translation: CASSTAGVSNQPQHF.

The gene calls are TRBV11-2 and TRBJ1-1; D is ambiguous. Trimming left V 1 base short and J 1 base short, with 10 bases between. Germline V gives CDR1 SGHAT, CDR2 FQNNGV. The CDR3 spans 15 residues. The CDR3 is CASSLGQVGNTEAFF. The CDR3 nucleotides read TGTGCCAGCAGCTTAGGGCAGGTGGGGAACACTGAAGCTTTCTTT.

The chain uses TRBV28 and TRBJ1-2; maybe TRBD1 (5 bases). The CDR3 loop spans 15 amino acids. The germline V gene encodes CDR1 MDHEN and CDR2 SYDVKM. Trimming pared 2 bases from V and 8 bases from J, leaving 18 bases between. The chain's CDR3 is CASSLGGAHRKGYTF. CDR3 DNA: TGTGCCAGCAGTTTAGGAGGGGCCCACAGGAAGGGCTACACCTTC.

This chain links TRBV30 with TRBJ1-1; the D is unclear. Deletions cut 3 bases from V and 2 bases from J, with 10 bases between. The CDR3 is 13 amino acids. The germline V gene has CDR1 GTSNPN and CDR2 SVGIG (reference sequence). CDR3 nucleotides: TGTGCCTGGAGACCCCCCCCAAACACTGAAGCTTTCTTT. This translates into CAWRPPPNTEAFF.

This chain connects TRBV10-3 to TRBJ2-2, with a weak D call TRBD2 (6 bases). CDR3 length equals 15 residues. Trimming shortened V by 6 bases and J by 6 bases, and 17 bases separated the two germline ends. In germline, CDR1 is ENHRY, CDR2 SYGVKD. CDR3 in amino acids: CAIRPGLKGSGELFF. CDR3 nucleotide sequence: TGTGCCATCAGACCGGGACTTAAAGGCTCCGGGGAGCTGTTTTTT.

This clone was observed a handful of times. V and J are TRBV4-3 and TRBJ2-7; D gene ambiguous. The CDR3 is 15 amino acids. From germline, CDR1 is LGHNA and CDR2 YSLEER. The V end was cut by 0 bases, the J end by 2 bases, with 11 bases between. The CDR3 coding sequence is TGCGCCAGCAGCCAAGATAGGGCCAGCACCTACGAGCAGTACTTC. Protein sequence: CASSQDRASTYEQYF.

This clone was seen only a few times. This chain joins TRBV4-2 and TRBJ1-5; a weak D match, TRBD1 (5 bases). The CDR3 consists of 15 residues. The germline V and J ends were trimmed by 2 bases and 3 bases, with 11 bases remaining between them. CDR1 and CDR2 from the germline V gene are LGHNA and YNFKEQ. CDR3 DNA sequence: TGTGCCAGCAGCCAAAACGACAGAACCAATCAGCCCCAGCATTTT. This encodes CASSQNDRTNQPQHF.

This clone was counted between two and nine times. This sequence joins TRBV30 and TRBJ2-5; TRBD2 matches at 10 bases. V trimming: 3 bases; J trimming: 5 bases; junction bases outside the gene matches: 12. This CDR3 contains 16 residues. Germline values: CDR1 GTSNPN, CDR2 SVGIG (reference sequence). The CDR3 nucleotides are TGTGCCTGGAGCAGAGTAGGACTAGCGGCCCGGGAGACCCAGTACTTC. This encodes CAWSRVGLAARETQYF. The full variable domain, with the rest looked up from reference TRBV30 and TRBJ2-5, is SQTIHQWPATLVQPVGSPLSLECTVEGTSNPNLYWYRQAAGRGLQLLFYSVGIGQISSEVPQNLSASRPQDRQFILSSKKLLLSDSGFYLCAWSRVGLAARETQYFGPGTRLLVL.